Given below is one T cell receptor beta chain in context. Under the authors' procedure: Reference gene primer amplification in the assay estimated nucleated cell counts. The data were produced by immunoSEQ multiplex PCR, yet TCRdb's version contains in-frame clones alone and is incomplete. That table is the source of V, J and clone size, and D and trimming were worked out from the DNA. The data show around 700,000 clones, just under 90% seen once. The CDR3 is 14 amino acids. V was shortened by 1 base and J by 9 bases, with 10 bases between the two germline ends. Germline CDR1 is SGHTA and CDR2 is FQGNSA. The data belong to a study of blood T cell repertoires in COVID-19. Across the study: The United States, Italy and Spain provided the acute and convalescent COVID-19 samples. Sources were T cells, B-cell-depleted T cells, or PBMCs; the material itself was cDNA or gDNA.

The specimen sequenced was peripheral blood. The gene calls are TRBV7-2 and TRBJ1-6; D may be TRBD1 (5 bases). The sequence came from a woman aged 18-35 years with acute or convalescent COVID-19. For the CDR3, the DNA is TGTGCCAGCAGCTTAGAATCAGGGTTTTCACCCCTCCACTTT. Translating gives CASSLESGFSPLHF.